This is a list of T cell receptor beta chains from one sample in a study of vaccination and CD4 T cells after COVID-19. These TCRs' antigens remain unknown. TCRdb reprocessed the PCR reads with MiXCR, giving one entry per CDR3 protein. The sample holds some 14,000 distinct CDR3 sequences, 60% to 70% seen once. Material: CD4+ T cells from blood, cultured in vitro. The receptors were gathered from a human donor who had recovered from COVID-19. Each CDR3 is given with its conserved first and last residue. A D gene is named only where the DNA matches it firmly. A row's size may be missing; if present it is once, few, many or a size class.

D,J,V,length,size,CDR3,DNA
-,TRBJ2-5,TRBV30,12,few,CAWNTGQETQYF,TGTGCCTGGAACACAGGGCAAGAGACCCAGTACTTC
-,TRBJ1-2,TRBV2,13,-,CASSVGREAGYTF,TGTGCCAGCAGTGTGGGCAGGGAGGCGGGCTACACCTTC
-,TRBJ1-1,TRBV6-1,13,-,CASVRQAPAEAFF,TGTGCCAGTGTACGACAGGCGCCCGCTGAAGCTTTCTTT
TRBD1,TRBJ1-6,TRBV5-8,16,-,CASSLMSQGARSPLHF,TGTGCCAGCAGCTTGATGTCGCAGGGGGCACGATCACCCCTCCACTTT
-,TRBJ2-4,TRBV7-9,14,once,CASSLTGFENIQYF,TGTGCCAGCAGCCTAACAGGATTCGAAAACATTCAGTACTTC
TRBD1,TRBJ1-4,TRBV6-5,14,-,CASSLQGASEKLFF,TGTGCCAGCAGTTTACAGGGGGCTAGTGAAAAACTGTTTTTT
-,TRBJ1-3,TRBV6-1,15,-,CASSEETSSGNTIYF,TGTGCCAGCAGTGAAGAGACGAGCTCTGGAAACACCATATATTTT
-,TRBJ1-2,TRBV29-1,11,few,CSVARDRGYTF,TGCAGCGTTGCGAGGGACCGTGGCTACACCTTC
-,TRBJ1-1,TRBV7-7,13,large,CASSRTDNTEAFF,TGTGCTAGCAGCCGGACAGACAACACTGAAGCTTTCTTT
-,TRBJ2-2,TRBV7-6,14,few,CASSPLRGTGELFF,TGTGCCAGCAGCCCCTTGAGGGGCACCGGGGAGCTGTTTTTT
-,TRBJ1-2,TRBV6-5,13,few,CASSYSTDSGYTF,TGTGCCAGCAGTTACTCGACAGATAGTGGCTACACCTTC
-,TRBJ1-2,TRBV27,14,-,CASSPLLPSGGYTF,TGTGCCAGCAGTCCCCTCTTACCTTCGGGGGGCTACACCTTC
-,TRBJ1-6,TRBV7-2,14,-,CASSPRGQDSPLHF,TGTGCCAGCAGCCCCCGGGGGCAGGATTCACCCCTCCACTTT
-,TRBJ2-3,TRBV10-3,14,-,CAIKGDPTTDTQYF,TGTGCCATCAAGGGGGACCCCACAACAGATACGCAGTATTTT
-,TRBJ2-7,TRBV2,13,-,CASSHRVFYEQYF,TGTGCCAGCAGTCACCGCGTTTTCTACGAGCAGTACTTC
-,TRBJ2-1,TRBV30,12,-,CAWSVQGREQFF,TGTGCCTGGAGTGTACAGGGACGAGAGCAGTTCTTC
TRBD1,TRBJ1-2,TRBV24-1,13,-,CATSRRQGGDYTF,TGTGCCACCAGCAGGAGACAGGGTGGTGACTACACCTTC
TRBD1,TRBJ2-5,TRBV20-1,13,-,CSALDRAGETQYF,TGCAGTGCACTGGACAGGGCTGGAGAGACCCAGTACTTC
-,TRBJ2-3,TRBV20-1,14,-,CSARLAESTDTQYF,TGCAGTGCTAGGTTAGCGGAAAGCACAGATACGCAGTATTTT
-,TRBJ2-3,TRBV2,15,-,CASSEGVSGTDTQYF,TGTGCCAGCAGTGAAGGGGTGAGCGGCACAGATACGCAGTATTTT
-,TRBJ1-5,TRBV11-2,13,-,CASSPGTNQPQHF,TGTGCCAGCAGCCCAGGGACGAATCAGCCCCAGCATTTT
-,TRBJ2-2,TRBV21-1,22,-,CASSKRNRTSGRGAGNTGELFF,TGTGCCAGCAGCAAACGTAATAGAACTAGCGGGAGAGGGGCTGGGAACACCGGGGAGCTGTTTTTT
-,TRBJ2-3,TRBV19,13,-,CATRPAGTDTQYF,TGTGCCACCCGCCCAGCTGGCACAGATACGCAGTATTTT
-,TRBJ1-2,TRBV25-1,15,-,CASSESGRPIYGYTF,TGTGCCAGCAGTGAATCAGGCCGACCAATCTATGGCTACACCTTC
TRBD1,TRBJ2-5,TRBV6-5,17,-,CASSYRLGQGGLETQYF,TGTGCCAGCAGTTACCGACTAGGACAGGGTGGATTGGAGACCCAGTACTTC